This is a list of T cell receptor beta chains from one sample in a study of blood T cell repertoires in COVID-19. The repertoire was sequenced with immunoSEQ multiplex PCR; TCRdb's copy has only in-frame clones and lacks some. This table holds under 300,000 clones, approximately 82% found once. Material: peripheral blood. All receptors derive from a man aged 25-45 years who had recovered from COVID-19. CDR3s include the opening cysteine and the closing phenylalanine or tryptophan. The D gene is left open where the match is weak. Not all rows give a size; the values are once, few, many and, for expanded clones, a class.

D gene: TRBD1; J gene: TRBJ1-6; clone size: few; V gene: TRBV4-2; CDR3 protein: CASSQAQGEWPLHF; CDR3 DNA: TGTGCCAGCAGCCAAGCACAGGGGGAGTGGCCCCTCCACTTT
D gene: -; J gene: TRBJ1-1; clone size: -; V gene: TRBV2; CDR3 protein: CASSPNTEAFF; CDR3 DNA: TGTGCCAGCAGTCCTAACACTGAAGCTTTCTTT
D gene: TRBD1; J gene: TRBJ2-2; clone size: -; V gene: TRBV25-1; CDR3 protein: CATTDRVNTGELFF; CDR3 DNA: TGTGCCACCACGGACAGGGTGAACACCGGGGAGCTGTTTTTT
D gene: TRBD2; J gene: TRBJ2-3; clone size: -; V gene: TRBV10-3; CDR3 protein: CASGGPTDTQYF; CDR3 DNA: TGTGCCAGCGGGGGGCCCACAGATACGCAGTATTTT
D gene: -; J gene: TRBJ1-1; clone size: -; V gene: TRBV28; CDR3 protein: CASISGATEAFF; CDR3 DNA: TGTGCCAGCATTAGCGGGGCCACTGAAGCTTTCTTT
D gene: -; J gene: TRBJ1-4; clone size: -; V gene: TRBV7-6; CDR3 protein: CASSLPGATNEKLFF; CDR3 DNA: TGTGCCAGCAGCTTACCGGGAGCCACTAATGAAAAACTGTTTTTT
D gene: -; J gene: TRBJ1-6; clone size: -; V gene: TRBV18; CDR3 protein: CASSPEQGSNSPLHF; CDR3 DNA: TGTGCCAGCTCACCAGAACAGGGATCGAATTCACCCCTCCACTTT
D gene: TRBD1; J gene: TRBJ1-1; clone size: -; V gene: TRBV18; CDR3 protein: CASSPGAGGYTEAFF; CDR3 DNA: TGTGCCAGCTCACCGGGGGCAGGGGGGTACACTGAAGCTTTCTTT
D gene: -; J gene: TRBJ2-3; clone size: -; V gene: TRBV29-1; CDR3 protein: CSVSPGAYGTDTQYF; CDR3 DNA: TGCAGCGTCTCTCCTGGGGCCTACGGCACAGATACGCAGTATTTT
D gene: -; J gene: TRBJ1-1; clone size: -; V gene: TRBV6-5; CDR3 protein: CASSRDGGVTEAFF; CDR3 DNA: TGTGCCAGCAGCCGCGACGGAGGCGTGACTGAAGCTTTCTTT
D gene: TRBD1; J gene: TRBJ1-2; clone size: -; V gene: TRBV6-5; CDR3 protein: CASSSELGGMGYGYTF; CDR3 DNA: TGTGCCAGCAGTTCCGAATTAGGGGGCATGGGCTATGGCTACACCTTC
D gene: -; J gene: TRBJ2-2; clone size: -; V gene: TRBV9; CDR3 protein: CASSALPRTENTGELFF; CDR3 DNA: TGTGCCAGCAGCGCCCTTCCGCGGACAGAGAACACCGGGGAGCTGTTTTTT
D gene: -; J gene: TRBJ1-1; clone size: -; V gene: TRBV7-9; CDR3 protein: CASSLDGGSNTEAFF; CDR3 DNA: TGTGCCAGCAGCTTAGACGGCGGCTCGAACACTGAAGCTTTCTTT
D gene: TRBD1; J gene: TRBJ1-6; clone size: -; V gene: TRBV5-5; CDR3 protein: CASSLAPGQGNSPLHF; CDR3 DNA: TGTGCCAGCAGCTTGGCCCCAGGACAGGGTAATTCACCCCTCCACTTT
D gene: -; J gene: TRBJ2-5; clone size: -; V gene: TRBV27; CDR3 protein: CASSPRWVVMETQYF; CDR3 DNA: TGTGCCAGCAGTCCTAGGTGGGTTGTTATGGAGACCCAGTACTTC
D gene: TRBD2; J gene: TRBJ2-3; clone size: -; V gene: TRBV13; CDR3 protein: CASSPAGDTQYF; CDR3 DNA: TGTGCCAGCAGCCCAGCGGGGGATACGCAGTATTTT
D gene: TRBD2; J gene: TRBJ2-5; clone size: -; V gene: TRBV18; CDR3 protein: CASSPWGLARETQYF; CDR3 DNA: TGTGCCAGCTCACCTTGGGGACTAGCTCGAGAGACCCAGTACTTC
D gene: -; J gene: TRBJ2-5; clone size: few; V gene: TRBV7-2; CDR3 protein: CASSSADTPETQYF; CDR3 DNA: TGTGCCAGCAGCTCCGCCGACACCCCCGAGACCCAGTACTTC
D gene: -; J gene: TRBJ1-6; clone size: -; V gene: TRBV7-8; CDR3 protein: CASSLNLGGGSPLHF; CDR3 DNA: TGTGCCAGCAGCTTAAATCTCGGGGGAGGATCACCCCTCCACTTT
D gene: -; J gene: TRBJ1-2; clone size: -; V gene: TRBV19; CDR3 protein: CASEGQGYYGYTF; CDR3 DNA: TGTGCCAGTGAAGGCCAGGGGTACTATGGCTACACCTTC
D gene: -; J gene: TRBJ1-2; clone size: -; V gene: TRBV4-2; CDR3 protein: CASSQTSPGGNDYGYTF; CDR3 DNA: TGTGCCAGCAGCCAGACTTCCCCGGGAGGTAATGACTATGGCTACACCTTC
D gene: -; J gene: TRBJ1-5; clone size: few; V gene: TRBV6-5; CDR3 protein: CASSFRGNNQPQHF; CDR3 DNA: TGTGCCAGCAGCTTCAGGGGAAACAATCAGCCCCAGCATTTT
D gene: -; J gene: TRBJ1-1; clone size: -; V gene: TRBV5-1; CDR3 protein: CASSLQENTEAFF; CDR3 DNA: TGCGCCAGCAGCCTACAGGAGAACACTGAAGCTTTCTTT
D gene: TRBD2; J gene: TRBJ2-3; clone size: -; V gene: TRBV4-1; CDR3 protein: CASSQTSGGARDTQYF; CDR3 DNA: TGCGCCAGCAGCCAAACTAGCGGGGGGGCCAGAGATACGCAGTATTTT
D gene: TRBD2; J gene: TRBJ2-2; clone size: many; V gene: TRBV27; CDR3 protein: CASSLSGLAAGELFF; CDR3 DNA: TGTGCCAGCAGTTTATCGGGACTAGCGGCCGGGGAGCTGTTTTTT
D gene: TRBD1; J gene: TRBJ1-5; clone size: -; V gene: TRBV19; CDR3 protein: CASSGQGGNQPQHF; CDR3 DNA: TGTGCCAGTAGCGGACAGGGGGGAAATCAGCCCCAGCATTTT
D gene: -; J gene: TRBJ2-5; clone size: once; V gene: TRBV5-1; CDR3 protein: CASSLEGGYQETQYF; CDR3 DNA: TGCGCCAGCAGCTTGGAGGGGGGGTACCAAGAGACCCAGTACTTC
D gene: -; J gene: TRBJ2-5; clone size: -; V gene: TRBV18; CDR3 protein: CASSPPGQQETQYF; CDR3 DNA: TGTGCCAGCTCACCACCTGGCCAGCAAGAGACCCAGTACTTC
D gene: -; J gene: TRBJ1-1; clone size: -; V gene: TRBV19; CDR3 protein: CASSMRAGTNTEAFF; CDR3 DNA: TGTGCCAGTAGTATGAGGGCTGGGACTAACACTGAAGCTTTCTTT
D gene: -; J gene: TRBJ1-4; clone size: -; V gene: TRBV18; CDR3 protein: CASSRIQGRKLFF; CDR3 DNA: TGTGCCAGCTCCCGAATACAGGGACGAAAACTGTTTTTT
D gene: -; J gene: TRBJ1-5; clone size: -; V gene: TRBV7-2; CDR3 protein: CASSLGIVSQPQHF; CDR3 DNA: TGTGCCAGCAGCTTAGGAATAGTGAGTCAGCCCCAGCATTTT
D gene: TRBD1; J gene: TRBJ1-5; clone size: few; V gene: TRBV28; CDR3 protein: CASRQPGQGWGQPQHF; CDR3 DNA: TGTGCCAGCAGACAGCCGGGACAGGGCTGGGGTCAGCCCCAGCATTTT
D gene: -; J gene: TRBJ1-1; clone size: few; V gene: TRBV28; CDR3 protein: CASSSGNTEAFF; CDR3 DNA: TGTGCCAGCTCATCGGGGAACACTGAAGCTTTCTTT
D gene: -; J gene: TRBJ2-1; clone size: once; V gene: TRBV4-2; CDR3 protein: CASSQDLGTGGDEQFF; CDR3 DNA: TGTGCCAGCAGCCAAGACTTGGGAACAGGGGGGGATGAGCAGTTCTTC
D gene: -; J gene: TRBJ2-7; clone size: once; V gene: TRBV7-2; CDR3 protein: CASSSSRYEQYF; CDR3 DNA: TGTGCCAGCAGCTCCTCCCGCTACGAGCAGTACTTC
D gene: TRBD2; J gene: TRBJ2-5; clone size: few; V gene: TRBV27; CDR3 protein: CASFASGGAQETQYF; CDR3 DNA: TGTGCCAGCTTCGCTAGCGGGGGGGCTCAAGAGACCCAGTACTTC
D gene: -; J gene: TRBJ2-5; clone size: -; V gene: TRBV11-2; CDR3 protein: CASSLVRETQYF; CDR3 DNA: TGTGCCAGCAGCTTAGTACGGGAGACCCAGTACTTC
D gene: -; J gene: TRBJ2-5; clone size: -; V gene: TRBV7-2; CDR3 protein: CASSLGGQVKTQYF; CDR3 DNA: TGTGCCAGCAGCTTAGGGGGCCAGGTCAAGACCCAGTACTTC
D gene: -; J gene: TRBJ2-7; clone size: -; V gene: TRBV6-5; CDR3 protein: CASDLDSTSREQYF; CDR3 DNA: TGTGCCAGCGACCTGGACAGCACATCGAGGGAGCAGTACTTC
D gene: TRBD1; J gene: TRBJ2-5; clone size: -; V gene: TRBV3-1/TRBV3-2; CDR3 protein: CASSLRGSPRTGWETQYF; CDR3 DNA: TGTGCCAGCAGCCTTAGAGGGTCCCCGAGGACAGGGTGGGAGACCCAGTACTTC
D gene: -; J gene: TRBJ1-3; clone size: -; V gene: TRBV19; CDR3 protein: CASGKGDTPLSGNTIYF; CDR3 DNA: TGTGCCAGTGGAAAGGGGGACACCCCCCTCTCTGGAAACACCATATATTTT
D gene: TRBD2; J gene: TRBJ2-3; clone size: -; V gene: TRBV7-9; CDR3 protein: CASSPRSGGLHTDTQYF; CDR3 DNA: TGTGCCAGCAGCCCCCGTAGCGGGGGCCTCCACACAGATACGCAGTATTTT